The 14 T cell receptor beta chains presented below share a single source sample, sequenced in a study of shared clonotypes between healthy human individuals. Assay: immunoSEQ multiplex PCR; the TCRdb copy retains only in-frame clones and omits some. The data contain about 2 million clones, approximately 94% of them seen just once; the ten biggest clones take up 1.2%. In the naive CD8 group, cells lacked CD45RO and were positively selected for CCR7, so terminally differentiated effector memory CD45RA+ cells were left out. Sequencing was done on a sample of naive CD8+ T cells sorted from blood. Every receptor here comes from a man aged 18 to 29 in good health.

The J gene is TRBJ2-2, the V gene TRBV27, with D perhaps assigned TRBD1 or TRBD2 (5 bases each). Per germline, CDR1 MNHEY and CDR2 SMNVEV (reference sequence). The CDR3 is 16 residues long. V was cut by 3 bases and J by 0 bases, with 11 bases left in between. The CDR3 DNA reads TGTGCCAGCAGTTTGTTGGGACCTCCGAACACCGGGGAGCTGTTTTTT. Protein product: CASSLLGPPNTGELFF.

The chain combines TRBV6-1 with TRBJ2-5, with a weak D call TRBD2 (5 bases). CDR3 length: 15 residues. Trimming removed 2 bases from V and 2 bases from J, with 12 bases in between. Germline CDR1 MNHNS, CDR2 SASEGT. CDR3 sequence (DNA): TGTGCCAGCAGTGAATTCAGACTAACGCAAGAGACCCAGTACTTC. Translation gives CASSEFRLTQETQYF.

The chain carries TRBV27 and TRBJ2-7; 7 nucleotides align to TRBD2. The CDR3 length is 13 residues. V was pared by 5 bases and J by 10 bases, with 11 bases of the junction left unmatched. Germline assignment: CDR1 MNHEY and CDR2 SMNVEV (reference sequence). The CDR3 DNA follows: TGTGCCAGCAGTCCTAGCGGACCCCTGGAACAGTACTTC. Protein product: CASSPSGPLEQYF.

The gene calls are TRBV5-6 and TRBJ2-5; D ambiguous. The CDR3 has 14 amino acids. Trimming cost V 5 bases and J 6 bases, with 17 bases left between them. The germline V gene encodes CDR1 SGHDT and CDR2 YYEEEE. The DNA of the CDR3 is TGTGCCAGCAGTCTCGGACCGGGTCCCCAGACCCAGTACTTC. It codes for CASSLGPGPQTQYF.

This sequence joins TRBV27 and TRBJ2-7; D is possibly TRBD1 or TRBD2 (5 bases each). Germline assignment: CDR1 MNHEY and CDR2 SMNVEV (reference sequence). V lost 6 bases and J lost 3, with 15 bases in between. The CDR3 totals 14 residues. CDR3 region: CASSQTWGSYEQYF. The CDR3 DNA sequence: TGTGCCAGCAGCCAGACCTGGGGGAGCTACGAGCAGTACTTC.

The rearrangement joins TRBV14 to TRBJ2-3; weak D call: TRBD2 (5 bases). This CDR3 is built from 14 residues. V was trimmed by 3 bases and J by 4 bases, leaving 11 bases between them. The V gene's germline CDR1 is SGHDN and CDR2 FVKESK. This CDR3 is CASSHFAGADTQYF. The CDR3 DNA sequence: TGTGCCAGCAGCCACTTCGCCGGGGCAGATACGCAGTATTTT.

This chain links TRBV27 with TRBJ2-1; TRBD2 might be the D (5 bases). The germline gives CDR1 MNHEY, CDR2 SMNVEV (reference sequence). Trimming shortened V by 6 bases and J by 8 bases, and 11 bases separated the two germline ends. The CDR3 totals 12 residues. Written as DNA, the CDR3 is TGTGCCAGCAGCCCCATGGGAGATGAGCAGTTCTTC. This sequence encodes CASSPMGDEQFF.

On this clone: In the same sample, other DNA sequences code for this CDR3. The rearrangement uses TRBV4-1 and TRBJ2-5; TRBD1 matches at 7 bases. The CDR3 is 15 residues long. The trim removed 0 bases at V and 5 bases at J, leaving 6 bases unmatched. Germline assignment: CDR1 MGHRA and CDR2 YSYEKL. The CDR3 nucleotides are TGCGCCAGCAGCCAAGAAAGAGGGGGCGGCGAGACCCAGTACTTC. Protein sequence: CASSQERGGGETQYF.

The chain joins TRBV4-1 to TRBJ2-2, with 8 positions matching TRBD1. J was trimmed by 1 base and V by 0 bases; bases with no gene match: 7. Germline V gene sequence: CDR1 MGHRA, CDR2 YSYEKL. The CDR3 is 18 amino acids. The CDR3 region has the DNA TGCGCCAGCAGCCAAGAATTGGAGACAGGGGTGAACACCGGGGAGCTGTTTTTT. It translates to CASSQELETGVNTGELFF.

This chain joins TRBV11-2 and TRBJ2-2; 7 bases are shared with TRBD1. The CDR3 has 15 residues. J gave up 6 bases and V 4 bases, and 8 bases lay outside the gene matches. Germline CDR1 SGHAT, CDR2 FQNNGV. CDR3 residues: CASSSKLQGSGELFF. CDR3 nucleotide sequence: TGTGCCAGCAGCTCCAAACTACAGGGGTCCGGGGAGCTGTTTTTT. Complete variable domain (other parts from reference TRBV11-2 and TRBJ2-2): EAGVAQSPRYKIIEKRQSVAFWCNPISGHATLYWYQQILGQGPKLLIQFQNNGVVDDSQLPKDRFSAERLKGVDSTLKIQPAKLEDSAVYLCASSSKLQGSGELFFGEGSRLTVL.

V is TRBV7-6 and J is TRBJ1-6; a weak D match, TRBD1 (5 bases). The CDR3 consists of 14 residues. V was trimmed by 6 bases and J by 4 bases, leaving 10 bases between them. Germline V gives CDR1 SGHVS, CDR2 FNYEAQ. The CDR3 spells CASSLDNYNSPLHF. CDR3 in DNA: TGTGCCAGCAGTTTGGACAATTATAATTCACCCCTCCACTTT.

V and J are TRBV9 and TRBJ2-1, with 13 bases that match TRBD2. This CDR3 region has 16 residues. Germline values: CDR1 SGDLS, CDR2 YYNGEE. Unmatched junction bases numbered 3, after V lost 0 bases and J lost 6 bases. CDR3 sequence: CASSVGGLAGSNEQFF. DNA for the CDR3: TGTGCCAGCAGCGTAGGGGGACTAGCGGGATCCAATGAGCAGTTCTTC.

The chain is built from TRBV19 and TRBJ2-7; a weak D match, TRBD1 (6 bases). V lost 3 bases to trimming and J lost 4 bases, with 13 bases between them. Germline V gene lookup returns CDR1 LNHDA and CDR2 SQIVND (reference sequence). The CDR3 runs 14 residues. The CDR3 region is CASSMKVQGYEQYF. The CDR3 DNA reads TGTGCCAGTAGTATGAAAGTCCAGGGGTACGAGCAGTACTTC.

This clone was seen once. Distinct nucleotide sequences in the sample also encode this CDR3. The DNA of the CDR3 is TGTGCCAGCAGTTTAATTGGGGTCTTGGGCAATCAGCCCCAGCATTTT. It translates to CASSLIGVLGNQPQHF. The J gene is TRBJ1-5, the V gene TRBV27, with D unresolved. Germline loops: CDR1 MNHEY, CDR2 SMNVEV (reference sequence). The CDR3 covers 16 residues. Trimming cost V 2 bases and J 2 bases, with 13 bases left between them.